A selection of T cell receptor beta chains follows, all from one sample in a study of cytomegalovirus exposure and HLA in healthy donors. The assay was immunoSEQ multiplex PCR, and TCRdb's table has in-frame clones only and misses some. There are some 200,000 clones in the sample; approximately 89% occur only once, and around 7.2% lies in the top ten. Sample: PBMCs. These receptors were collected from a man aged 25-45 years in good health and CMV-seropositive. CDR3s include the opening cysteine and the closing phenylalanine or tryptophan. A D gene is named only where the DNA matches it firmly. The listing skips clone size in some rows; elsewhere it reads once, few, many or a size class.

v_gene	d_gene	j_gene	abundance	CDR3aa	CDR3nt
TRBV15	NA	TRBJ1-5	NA	CATSRSGPHQPQHF	TGTGCCACGAGTCGTAGTGGGCCACATCAGCCCCAGCATTTT
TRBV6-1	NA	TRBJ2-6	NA	CASSSGTPGANVLTF	TGTGCCAGCAGCTCCGGGACTCCAGGGGCCAACGTCCTGACTTTC
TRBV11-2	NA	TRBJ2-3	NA	CASSASGDTQYF	TGTGCCAGCAGCGCCAGCGGGGATACGCAGTATTTT
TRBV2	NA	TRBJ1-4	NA	CASKPGQGDEKLFF	TGTGCCAGCAAGCCGGGCCAAGGGGATGAAAAACTGTTTTTT
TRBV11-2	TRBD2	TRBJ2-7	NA	CASSLVDPRAGGPCEQYF	TGTGCCAGCAGCTTAGTGGACCCTAGGGCGGGGGGGCCCTGCGAGCAGTACTTC
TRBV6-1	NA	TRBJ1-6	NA	CASSESRVVSPLHF	TGTGCCAGCAGTGAAAGTAGGGTGGTCTCACCCCTCCACTTT
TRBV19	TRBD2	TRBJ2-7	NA	CASSMERGRGSYEQYF	TGTGCCAGTAGTATGGAACGAGGGAGGGGCTCCTACGAGCAGTACTTC
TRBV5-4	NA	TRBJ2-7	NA	CASSSGIGGKVYEQYF	TGTGCCAGCAGCTCCGGCATAGGAGGGAAGGTCTACGAGCAGTACTTC
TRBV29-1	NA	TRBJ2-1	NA	CSVEGQGGINEQFF	TGCAGCGTTGAAGGTCAGGGGGGAATCAATGAGCAGTTCTTC
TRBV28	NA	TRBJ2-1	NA	CATVMRQGRINEQFF	TGTGCCACAGTAATGCGGCAGGGAAGGATCAATGAGCAGTTCTTC
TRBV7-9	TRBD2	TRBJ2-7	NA	CASTSGLAASYEQYF	TGTGCCAGCACCTCGGGACTAGCGGCCTCCTACGAGCAGTACTTC
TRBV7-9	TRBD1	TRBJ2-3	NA	CASSTGQDRTDTQYF	TGTGCCAGCAGCACGGGACAGGACCGCACAGATACGCAGTATTTT
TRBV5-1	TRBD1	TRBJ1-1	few	CASSWGARGDGTEAFF	TGCGCCAGCAGCTGGGGCGCCAGGGGGGATGGGACTGAAGCTTTCTTT
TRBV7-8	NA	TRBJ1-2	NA	CASSLANYGYTF	TGTGCCAGCAGCTTAGCTAACTATGGCTACACCTTC
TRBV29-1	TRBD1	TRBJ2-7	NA	CSVGGPDRGVYEQYF	TGCAGCGTTGGGGGGCCCGACAGGGGCGTCTACGAGCAGTACTTC
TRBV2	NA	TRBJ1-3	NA	CASKDSSSGNTIYF	TGTGCCAGCAAGGACTCTAGCTCTGGAAACACCATATATTTT
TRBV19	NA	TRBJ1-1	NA	CASSSFSEAFF	TGTGCCAGTAGTTCCTTCTCTGAAGCTTTCTTT
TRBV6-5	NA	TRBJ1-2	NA	CASSYSGGAGGYTF	TGTGCCAGCAGTTACTCGGGGGGGGCAGGTGGCTACACCTTC
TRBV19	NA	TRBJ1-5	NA	CASVGSGGRNQPQHF	TGTGCCAGCGTCGGGTCGGGGGGGCGCAATCAGCCCCAGCATTTT
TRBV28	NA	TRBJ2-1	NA	CASTPRSYNEQFF	TGTGCCAGCACCCCCAGATCCTACAATGAGCAGTTCTTC
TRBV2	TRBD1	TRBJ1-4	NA	CASRRQGTATNEKLFF	TGTGCCAGCAGAAGACAGGGGACCGCAACTAATGAAAAACTGTTTTTT